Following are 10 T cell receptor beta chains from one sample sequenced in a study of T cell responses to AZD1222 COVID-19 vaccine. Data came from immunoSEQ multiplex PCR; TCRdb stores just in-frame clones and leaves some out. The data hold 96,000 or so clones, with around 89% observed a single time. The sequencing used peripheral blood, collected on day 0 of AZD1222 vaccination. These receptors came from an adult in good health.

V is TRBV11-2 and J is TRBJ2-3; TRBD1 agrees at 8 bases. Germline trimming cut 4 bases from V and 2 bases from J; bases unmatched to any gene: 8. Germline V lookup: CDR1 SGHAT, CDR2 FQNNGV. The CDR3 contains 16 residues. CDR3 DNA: TGTGCCAGCAGCTCTTCCGGGACAGGCGACACAGATACGCAGTATTTT. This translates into CASSSSGTGDTDTQYF. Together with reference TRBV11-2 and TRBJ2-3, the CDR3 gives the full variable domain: EAGVAQSPRYKIIEKRQSVAFWCNPISGHATLYWYQQILGQGPKLLIQFQNNGVVDDSQLPKDRFSAERLKGVDSTLKIQPAKLEDSAVYLCASSSSGTGDTDTQYFGPGTRLTVL.

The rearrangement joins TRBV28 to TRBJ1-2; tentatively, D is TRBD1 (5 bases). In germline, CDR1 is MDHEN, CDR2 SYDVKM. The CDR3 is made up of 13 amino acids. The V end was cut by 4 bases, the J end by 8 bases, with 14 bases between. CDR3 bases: TGTGCCAGCAGTTCACAGGCAAGGGACGGCTACACCTTC. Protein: CASSSQARDGYTF.

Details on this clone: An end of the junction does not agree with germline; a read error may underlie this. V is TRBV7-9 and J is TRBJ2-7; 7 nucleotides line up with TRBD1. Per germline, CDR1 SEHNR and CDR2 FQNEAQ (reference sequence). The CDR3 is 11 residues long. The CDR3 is CASSFDRECSF. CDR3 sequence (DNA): TGTGCCAGCAGTTTCGACAGGGAATGTAGCTTC.

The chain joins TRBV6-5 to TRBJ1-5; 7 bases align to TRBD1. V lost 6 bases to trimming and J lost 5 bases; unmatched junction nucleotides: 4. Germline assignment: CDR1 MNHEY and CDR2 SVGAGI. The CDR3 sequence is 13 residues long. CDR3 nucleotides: TGTGCCAGCAGACTTGACAGGGATCAGCCCCAGCATTTT. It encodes CASRLDRDQPQHF.

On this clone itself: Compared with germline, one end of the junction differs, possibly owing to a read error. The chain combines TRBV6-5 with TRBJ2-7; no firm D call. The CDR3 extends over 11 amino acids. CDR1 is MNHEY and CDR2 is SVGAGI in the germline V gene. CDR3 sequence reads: CASSYYYEQYF. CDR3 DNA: TGTGCCAGCAGCTACTACTACGAGCAGTACTTC.

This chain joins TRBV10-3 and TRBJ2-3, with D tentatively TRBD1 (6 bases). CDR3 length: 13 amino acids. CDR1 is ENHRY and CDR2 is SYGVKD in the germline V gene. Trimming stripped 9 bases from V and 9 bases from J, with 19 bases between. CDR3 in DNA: TGTGCCATACAGGGCAGGGCGCAGGAAACGCAGTATTTT. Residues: CAIQGRAQETQYF.

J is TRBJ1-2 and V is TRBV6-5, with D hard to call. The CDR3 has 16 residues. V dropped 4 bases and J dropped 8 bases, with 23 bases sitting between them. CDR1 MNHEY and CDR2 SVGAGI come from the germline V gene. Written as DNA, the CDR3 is TGTGCCAGCAGTTGGCGGAGGGAAATGCCTTCGGGCGGCTACACCTTC. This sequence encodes CASSWRREMPSGGYTF.

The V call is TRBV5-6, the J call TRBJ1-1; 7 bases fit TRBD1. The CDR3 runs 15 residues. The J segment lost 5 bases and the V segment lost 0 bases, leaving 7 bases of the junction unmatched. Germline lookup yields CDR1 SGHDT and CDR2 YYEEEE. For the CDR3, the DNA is TGTGCCAGCAGCTTGGACACTCAGGGGGTGACTGAAGCTTTCTTT. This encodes CASSLDTQGVTEAFF. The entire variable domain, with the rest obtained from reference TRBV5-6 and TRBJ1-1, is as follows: DAGVTQSPTHLIKTRGQQVTLRCSPKSGHDTVSWYQQALGQGPQFIFQYYEEEERQRGNFPDRFSGHQFPNYSSELNVNALLLGDSALYLCASSLDTQGVTEAFFGQGTRLTVV.

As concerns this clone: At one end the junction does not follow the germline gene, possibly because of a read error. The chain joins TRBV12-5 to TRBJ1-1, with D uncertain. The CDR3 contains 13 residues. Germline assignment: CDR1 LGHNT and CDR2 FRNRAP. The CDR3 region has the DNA TGTGCTAGTGGCCCGGGAGTGAAGACTGAAGCTTTCTTT. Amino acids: CASGPGVKTEAFF. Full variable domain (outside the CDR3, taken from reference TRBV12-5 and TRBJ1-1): DARVTQTPRHKVTEMGQEVTMRCQPILGHNTVFWYRQTMMQGLELLAYFRNRAPLDDSGMPKDRFSAEMPDATLATLKIQPSEPRDSAVYFCASGPGVKTEAFFGQGTRLTVV.

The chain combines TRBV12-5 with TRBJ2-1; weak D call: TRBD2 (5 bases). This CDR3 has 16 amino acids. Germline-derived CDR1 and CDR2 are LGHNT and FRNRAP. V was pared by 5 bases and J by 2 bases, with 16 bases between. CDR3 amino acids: CASGPPIAGAYNEQFF. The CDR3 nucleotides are TGTGCTAGTGGTCCCCCGATCGCGGGTGCCTACAATGAGCAGTTCTTC.